These T cell receptor beta chains were read from a single sample in a study of tumor-infiltrating lymphocytes in primary liver carcinoma. In TCRdb, the multiplex PCR reads were re-called with MiXCR into one record per CDR3 protein. The table has about 130,000 distinct CDR3 sequences, 50% to 80% seen once; the top ten hold 8% to 9%. The sequenced material came from liver tumor tissue from sampling region 3. The receptors come from a woman between 55 and 75 years old with primary liver carcinoma and hepatitis B virus infection. Each CDR3 is given with its conserved first and last residue. Fields, in order: J gene, V gene, clone size, D gene, CDR3 protein, CDR3 DNA. D genes are given only for firm matches. Expanded clones are given a class, and other clones once, few, many or no size at all.

J: TRBJ1-2
V: TRBV24-1
size: many
D: -
CDR3: CATSDSGYDYGYTF
DNA: TGTGCCACCAGTGATTCAGGGTACGACTATGGCTACACCTTC

J: TRBJ2-5
V: TRBV12-3/TRBV12-4
size: -
D: TRBD2
CDR3: CASSQGTSGRAKETQYF
DNA: TGTGCCAGCAGCCAAGGGACTAGCGGGAGGGCCAAAGAGACTCAGTACTTC

J: TRBJ2-1
V: TRBV2
size: -
D: -
CDR3: CANSRTDIEQFF
DNA: TGTGCCAACAGTCGGACCGACATAGAGCAGTTCTTC

J: TRBJ1-4
V: TRBV6-1
size: many
D: -
CDR3: CASSRRGGGVEKLFF
DNA: TGTGCCAGCAGTCGCCGGGGAGGGGGGGTTGAAAAACTGTTTTTT

J: TRBJ2-1
V: TRBV29-1
size: -
D: -
CDR3: CSVEVRTGGINEQFF
DNA: TGCAGCGTTGAAGTCCGGACCGGCGGGATTAATGAGCAGTTCTTC

J: TRBJ2-2
V: TRBV6-1
size: few
D: TRBD2
CDR3: CASSSGTSINTGELFF
DNA: TGTGCTAGCAGCTCCGGGACTAGCATTAACACCGGGGAGCTGTTTTTC

J: TRBJ2-3
V: TRBV11-2
size: -
D: -
CDR3: CASSLGPVASQYF
DNA: TGTGCCAGCAGCTTAGGACCAGTAGCGTCCCAGTATTTT

J: TRBJ2-6
V: TRBV11-1
size: -
D: TRBD1
CDR3: CANSARTGTPGANVLTF
DNA: TGTGCCAACAGCGCCAGGACAGGGACTCCTGGAGCCAACGTCCTGACTTTC

J: TRBJ2-7
V: TRBV20-1
size: -
D: -
CDR3: CSARDPSTRGGVHEQYF
DNA: TGCAGTGCTAGAGATCCCTCGACAAGGGGCGGGGTGCACGAGCAGTACTTC

J: TRBJ2-3
V: TRBV7-9
size: few
D: -
CDR3: CASSDAERTDTQYF
DNA: TGTGCCAGCAGCGACGCGGAGCGGACAGATACGCAGTATTTT

J: TRBJ2-3
V: TRBV11-2
size: -
D: TRBD2
CDR3: CASSLDPSGLAGEGMDTQYF
DNA: TGTGCCAGCAGCTTAGATCCAAGTGGGTTAGCGGGAGAAGGGATGGACACGCAGTATTTT

J: TRBJ2-5
V: TRBV7-8
size: many
D: -
CDR3: CATSWVAEETQYF
DNA: TGTGCCACCTCTTGGGTGGCGGAAGAGACCCAGTACTTC

J: TRBJ1-2
V: TRBV12-3/TRBV12-4
size: many
D: TRBD1
CDR3: CASSSSGTGYYGYTF
DNA: TGTGCCAGCAGTTCCTCCGGGACAGGGTACTATGGCTACACCTTC

J: TRBJ1-1
V: TRBV11-2
size: -
D: -
CDR3: CASSFRHLNIEAFF
DNA: TGTGCCAGCAGCTTTAGACATTTAAACATTGAAGCTTTCTTT

J: TRBJ2-5
V: TRBV28
size: -
D: TRBD1
CDR3: CASSYPGQVGEETQYF
DNA: TGTGCCAGCAGTTACCCGGGACAGGTGGGGGAAGAGACCCAGTACTTC

J: TRBJ2-1
V: TRBV5-6
size: once
D: TRBD2
CDR3: CASSLAVLAGSFYIEQFF
DNA: TGTGCCAGTAGCTTGGCCGTACTAGCGGGAAGTTTCTACATTGAGCAGTTCTTC

J: TRBJ2-2
V: TRBV5-1
size: -
D: -
CDR3: CVSSLGTGTHTGELLF
DNA: TGCGTCAGCAGCTTGGGGACCGGGACCCACACCGGGGAGCTGTTATTT

J: TRBJ2-3
V: TRBV11-2
size: once
D: -
CDR3: CTCSPRLADTQYF
DNA: TGTACCTGCAGCCCACGACTAGCAGATACGCAGTATTTT

J: TRBJ2-1
V: TRBV5-1
size: many
D: -
CDR3: CASSLQGRDEQFF
DNA: TGCGCCAGCAGCTTACAGGGGAGGGATGAGCAGTTCTTC

J: TRBJ2-3
V: TRBV29-1
size: -
D: -
CDR3: CSAMPRNVRTDTQYF
DNA: TGTAGCGCCATGCCGCGGAACGTGCGAACAGATACGCAGTATTTT

J: TRBJ2-7
V: TRBV28
size: -
D: -
CDR3: CASRLGHFAYEQYF
DNA: TGTGCCAGCAGGCTGGGACACTTCGCCTACGAGCAGTACTTC

J: TRBJ2-2
V: TRBV28
size: -
D: -
CDR3: CASSLMSPGTGELFF
DNA: TGTGCCAGCAGTTTGATGAGCCCGGGAACCGGGGAGCTGTTTTTT

J: TRBJ2-1
V: TRBV28
size: few
D: -
CDR3: CASSLTVTYNEQFF
DNA: TGTGCCAGCAGTTTGACGGTCACCTACAATGAGCAGTTCTTC

J: TRBJ2-2
V: TRBV20-1
size: once
D: TRBD1
CDR3: CSAPRQDRAGELFF
DNA: TGCAGTGCTCCTCGCCAGGACAGGGCCGGGGAGCTGTTTTTT

J: TRBJ2-1
V: TRBV11-2
size: -
D: TRBD2
CDR3: CAGSLLNDGGNEQFF
DNA: TGTGCCGGCAGCTTACTTAATGACGGGGGGAATGAGCAGTTCTTC

J: TRBJ1-5
V: TRBV30
size: -
D: -
CDR3: CAWSAPGSSSQPQHF
DNA: TGTGCCTGGAGTGCACCAGGGAGCAGCAGTCAGCCCCAGCATTTT

J: TRBJ2-3
V: TRBV6-1
size: -
D: TRBD1
CDR3: CAIRLDRASGDTQYF
DNA: TGTGCCATTAGATTAGACAGGGCCTCAGGAGATACGCAGTATTTT

J: TRBJ2-5
V: TRBV28
size: -
D: -
CDR3: CASRPSGQLGFGGETQYF
DNA: TGTGCCAGCAGACCCTCGGGACAGTTAGGTTTCGGGGGAGAGACCCAGTACTTC

J: TRBJ2-1
V: TRBV6-6
size: many
D: TRBD1
CDR3: CASRQEQGLGNEQFF
DNA: TGTGCCAGCAGGCAAGAACAGGGGTTAGGCAATGAGCAGTTCTTC

J: TRBJ1-4
V: TRBV6-5
size: few
D: -
CDR3: CASGSTATNEKLFF
DNA: TGTGCCAGCGGATCGACAGCAACTAATGAAAAACTGTTTTTT

J: TRBJ2-7
V: TRBV4-1
size: many
D: TRBD1
CDR3: CASSYNYRGPYEQYF
DNA: TGCGCCAGCAGCTATAACTACAGGGGACCCTACGAGCAGTACTTC

J: TRBJ2-1
V: TRBV6-1
size: -
D: -
CDR3: CASSDLAPGYNERFF
DNA: TGTGCCAGCAGTGACCTAGCCCCAGGCTACAATGAGCGGTTCTTC

J: TRBJ2-3
V: TRBV2
size: -
D: -
CDR3: CASSEFGASTQYF
DNA: TGTGCCAGCAGTGAATTTGGGGCGAGTACGCAGTATTTT

J: TRBJ2-1
V: TRBV6-5
size: -
D: TRBD2
CDR3: CASSLLAGGLYEKFF
DNA: TGTGCCAGCAGCCTTCTAGCGGGAGGGCTATATGAGAAGTTCTTC

J: TRBJ2-7
V: TRBV28
size: few
D: TRBD1
CDR3: CASSSTGAISYEQYF
DNA: TGTGCCAGCAGTTCGACAGGGGCGATCTCCTACGAGCAGTACTTC

J: TRBJ2-7
V: TRBV11-1
size: many
D: -
CDR3: CASSYSRGSYEQYF
DNA: TGTGCCAGCAGCTATTCAAGAGGCTCCTACGAGCAGTACTTC

J: TRBJ2-1
V: TRBV9
size: -
D: -
CDR3: CASSTSYEEQFF
DNA: TGTGCCAGCAGCACCAGTTATGAGGAGCAGTTCTTC

J: TRBJ1-4
V: TRBV4-2
size: -
D: -
CDR3: CASSPSARDEKLLF
DNA: TGTGCCAGCAGTCCGTCGGCCCGGGATGAAAAACTGCTTTTT

J: TRBJ2-2
V: TRBV11-2
size: few
D: -
CDR3: CASLDRTGELFF
DNA: TGTGCCAGCTTAGATAGGACTGGGGAGCTGTTTTTT

J: TRBJ1-5
V: TRBV6-2/TRBV6-3
size: many
D: TRBD1
CDR3: CASSFLQGTNQPQHF
DNA: TGTGCCAGCAGTTTTTTACAGGGGACCAATCAGCCCCAGCATTTT

J: TRBJ2-1
V: TRBV5-1
size: -
D: -
CDR3: CANSPDGVTGDEQFF
DNA: TGCGCCAACAGCCCGGATGGGGTAACGGGGGATGAGCAGTTCTTC

J: TRBJ2-1
V: TRBV9
size: few
D: TRBD2
CDR3: CASSGTSGRDAFF
DNA: TGTGCCAGCAGCGGGACTAGCGGGAGGGATGCGTTCTTC

J: TRBJ2-1
V: TRBV5-1
size: -
D: -
CDR3: CANSLSSLDNEQFF
DNA: TGCGCCAACAGCTTGAGTAGCCTCGACAATGAGCAGTTCTTC

J: TRBJ2-3
V: TRBV5-5
size: -
D: TRBD2
CDR3: CASSPSGTDTQYF
DNA: TGTGCCAGCAGCCCTAGCGGTACAGATACGCAGTATTTT

J: TRBJ2-5
V: TRBV30
size: few
D: -
CDR3: CAWSKSGETQYF
DNA: TGTGCCTGGAGTAAAAGTGGGGAGACCCAGTACTTC

J: TRBJ1-1
V: TRBV18
size: few
D: -
CDR3: CASSPTPVTEAFF
DNA: TGTGCCAGCTCACCTACACCGGTCACTGAAGCTTTCTTT

J: TRBJ2-3
V: TRBV7-9
size: few
D: TRBD1
CDR3: CASSLTGGPDTQYF
DNA: TGTGCCAGCAGCTTGACAGGGGGCCCAGATACGCAGTATTTT

J: TRBJ2-2
V: TRBV10-1
size: -
D: -
CDR3: CASSNQRNTGELFF
DNA: TGCGCCAGCAGCAATCAGCGGAACACCGGGGAGCTGTTTTTT

J: TRBJ2-3
V: TRBV7-8
size: -
D: -
CDR3: CASSLAVSGTDTQYF
DNA: TGTGCCAGCAGCTTAGCGGTCTCGGGCACAGATACGCAGTATTTT

J: TRBJ2-4
V: TRBV10-3
size: many
D: -
CDR3: CAISESGSAKNIQYF
DNA: TGTGCCATCAGTGAGTCGGGTTCGGCCAAAAACATTCAGTACTTC

J: TRBJ2-4
V: TRBV5-1
size: -
D: -
CDR3: CASGLEGGYGNIQYF
DNA: TGCGCCAGCGGCTTGGAGGGGGGGTATGGAAACATTCAGTACTTC

J: TRBJ1-1
V: TRBV11-1
size: medium-sized
D: TRBD1
CDR3: CASSLGRGSTEAFF
DNA: TGTGCCAGCAGCTTAGGCAGGGGGAGCACTGAAGCTTTCTTT

J: TRBJ1-2
V: TRBV6-1
size: -
D: -
CDR3: CTSSEVGKEIYGYTF
DNA: TGTACCAGCAGTGAAGTCGGAAAAGAGATTTATGGTTACACCTTC

J: TRBJ2-7
V: TRBV5-1
size: many
D: -
CDR3: CASSLLGGLEQYF
DNA: TGCGCCAGCAGCCTCTTGGGGGGTTTGGAGCAGTACTTC